This TCR beta chain comes out of a study of blood T cell repertoires in COVID-19. About the study: Specimens from acute and convalescent COVID-19 originated in the United States, Italy and Spain.

As handled by the study authors: The authors estimated nucleated cell counts from reference gene primer amplification. TCRdb keeps only in-frame clones here, not all; method: immunoSEQ multiplex PCR. The V and J calls and the clone size are those of that table, but D and trimming were determined from the DNA. The table includes some 200,000 clones, roughly nine tenths detected once. Germline CDR1 and CDR2: SGHAT and FQNNGV. Trimming removed 0 bases at V and 3 bases at J, with 12 bases between. There are 16 residues in the CDR3. Sequencing used peripheral blood. The receptor comes from a woman aged 45-60 years with acute or convalescent COVID-19. The V gene is TRBV11-2, the J gene TRBJ2-4, with a possible D match to TRBD1 (5 bases). This chain's CDR3 is CASSLDPGLGKNIQYF. In DNA, the CDR3 is TGTGCCAGCAGCTTAGATCCAGGGCTAGGCAAAAACATTCAGTACTTC.